This passage covers 27 T cell receptor beta chains from one sample sequenced in a study of beta chain features in type 1 diabetes. Reverse transcribing all isolated RNA meant expressed TCRB transcripts were sequenced. The protocol was immunoSEQ multiplex PCR, while the TCRdb copy is restricted to in-frame clones and leaves out a portion. This table holds around 340,000 clones, 15% to 20% found once. The specimen sequenced was naive CD4+ T cells from blood. Receptor source: a woman aged 18-29 years in good health.

The chain joins TRBV11-1 to TRBJ2-5, with 13 bases lining up with TRBD2. The CDR3 spans 17 residues. The germline V gene has CDR1 SGHAT and CDR2 FQDESV (reference sequence). With 1 base clipped from V and 5 bases from J, the junction kept 7 bases outside the gene matches. The CDR3, as DNA: TGTGCCAGCAGCTTAGGTCGGACTAGCGGGGGTGAGGAGACCCAGTACTTC. It codes for CASSLGRTSGGEETQYF. Based on the CDR3 plus reference TRBV11-1 and TRBJ2-5, the full variable domain is EAEVAQSPRYKITEKSQAVAFWCDPISGHATLYWYRQILGQGPELLVQFQDESVVDDSQLPKDRFSAERLKGVDSTLKIQPAELGDSAMYLCASSLGRTSGGEETQYFGPGTRLLVL.

With regard to this clone: Other DNA sequences within the sample encode an identical CDR3. V gene TRBV7-2 combines with J gene TRBJ2-7; 10 bases align to TRBD2. This CDR3 is built from 16 residues. The V segment lost 1 base and the J segment 0 bases; nucleotides outside the gene matches: 3. Germline V gene sequence: CDR1 SGHTA, CDR2 FQGNSA. The chain's CDR3 is CASSLGPSGSSYEQYF. The CDR3 bases are TGTGCCAGCAGCTTAGGTCCTAGCGGGAGCTCCTACGAGCAGTACTTC.

The table lists this clone with a count of one. The chain is built from TRBV5-4 and TRBJ1-2, with TRBD1 matching 9 bases. The junction had 6 bases not matched to a gene; V was cut back by 4 bases and J by 8 bases. This CDR3 comprises 13 residues. Germline V gene data show CDR1 as SGHNT and CDR2 as YYREEE (reference sequence). The CDR3 protein is CASSPQGAEGYTF. The CDR3 region has the DNA TGTGCCAGCAGCCCACAGGGGGCGGAGGGCTACACCTTC.

The V and J genes are TRBV2 and TRBJ2-5, with D possibly TRBD2 on 6 matching bases. The V gene lost 4 bases and the J gene lost 5 bases, with 11 bases spanning the gap. The CDR3 spans 13 residues. In germline, CDR1 is SNHLY, CDR2 FYNNEI. CDR3 region: CASSVGRRETQYF. For the CDR3, the DNA is TGTGCCAGCAGTGTTGGGAGGAGGGAGACCCAGTACTTC. The full variable domain, in which reference TRBV2 and TRBJ2-5 provide the parts outside the CDR3, is EPEVTQTPSHQVTQMGQEVILRCVPISNHLYFYWYRQILGQKVEFLVSFYNNEISEKSEIFDDQFSVERPDGSNFTLKIRSTKLEDSAMYFCASSVGRRETQYFGPGTRLLVL.

The chain links TRBV15 to TRBJ1-5, with D unclear. Germline V gives CDR1 LNHNV, CDR2 YYDKDF (reference sequence). This CDR3 is 14 amino acids long. Trimming took 0 bases from V and 6 from J, leaving 9 bases between them. CDR3 sequence (DNA): TGTGCCACCAGCAGAGAGGAAGGGAGTCAGCCCCAGCATTTT. Its protein is CATSREEGSQPQHF. Together with reference TRBV15 and TRBJ1-5, the CDR3 gives the full variable domain: DAMVIQNPRYQVTQFGKPVTLSCSQTLNHNVMYWYQQKSSQAPKLLFHYYDKDFNNEADTPDNFQSRRPNTSFCFLDIRSPGLGDTAMYLCATSREEGSQPQHFGDGTRLSIL.

The J gene is TRBJ1-2, the V gene TRBV4-2, with 7 positions matching TRBD1. Per the germline V gene, CDR1 is LGHNA and CDR2 is YNFKEQ. The CDR3 has 16 amino acids. J lost 3 bases, V lost 4 bases, and 11 bases had no gene match. CDR3 coding DNA: TGTGCCAGCAGCCCACCCACCCAGGGGGGAGACTATGGCTACACCTTC. This encodes CASSPPTQGGDYGYTF.

This clone has only a few counts. This rearrangement joins TRBV11-2 to TRBJ2-1, with TRBD2 matching 7 bases. CDR1 and CDR2 from the germline V gene are SGHAT and FQNNGV. V shed 7 bases and J 3 bases; nucleotides not matched to a gene: 15. This CDR3 contains 17 residues. CDR3 bases: TGTGCCAGCACCCGGGGTGGCGCGGGAGATTACTACAATGAGCAGTTCTTC. It translates to CASTRGGAGDYYNEQFF.

This chain uses TRBV9 with TRBJ2-3; D might be TRBD1 (6 bases). V shed 3 bases and J shed 0 bases, with 11 bases lying between them. CDR1 is SGDLS, CDR2 YYNGEE, per germline. The CDR3 totals 15 residues. The CDR3 bases are TGTGCCAGCAGCGCCACAGGGACGAGCACAGATACGCAGTATTTT. It specifies CASSATGTSTDTQYF.

This clone has just a few counts. The chain couples TRBV6-6 to TRBJ2-7, with D tentatively TRBD2 (5 bases). V lost 10 bases to trimming and J lost 0 bases, with 16 bases between them. Germline assignment: CDR1 MNHNY and CDR2 SVGAGI (reference sequence). The CDR3 contains 14 residues. CDR3 protein: CAIRPADFSYEQYF. For the CDR3, the DNA is TGTGCCATCAGGCCAGCGGACTTCTCCTACGAGCAGTACTTC.

The chain uses TRBV6-6 and TRBJ2-6; no definite D call. The CDR3 covers 15 residues. CDR1 and CDR2 (germline): MNHNY, SVGAGI (reference sequence). Trimming shortened V by 5 bases and J by 0 bases, and 8 bases separated the two germline ends. In DNA, the CDR3 is TGTGCCAGCAGTAACCCAGTCTCTGGGGCCAACGTCCTGACTTTC. Its translation: CASSNPVSGANVLTF.

The genes are TRBV4-2 and TRBJ1-1, with D perhaps TRBD1 (5 bases). This CDR3 comprises 16 residues. Trimming stripped 0 bases from V and 1 base from J, with 12 bases between. The germline V gene has CDR1 LGHNA and CDR2 YNFKEQ. CDR3 sequence reads: CASSQDARGGNTEAFF. As DNA, the CDR3 is TGTGCCAGCAGCCAAGATGCAAGGGGTGGGAACACTGAAGCTTTCTTT.

This clone was seen a few times. The chain is built from TRBV4-1 and TRBJ2-3, with D possibly TRBD2 on 6 matching bases. With 0 bases removed from V and 6 bases from J, the gap between germline ends came to 19 bases. The germline gives CDR1 MGHRA, CDR2 YSYEKL. The length of the CDR3 is 17 residues. The CDR3 DNA is TGCGCCAGCAGCCAAGATCCGGCGGGGAAGGGATTGGATACGCAGTATTTT. Translating it yields CASSQDPAGKGLDTQYF.

This clone occurred a few times. The gene calls are TRBV5-6 and TRBJ2-6; D is unclear. The CDR3 covers 15 residues. Germline V gene sequence: CDR1 SGHDT, CDR2 YYEEEE. V lost 0 bases and J 4 bases, leaving 8 bases between the germline ends. CDR3: CASSLEAAGANVLTF. CDR3 sequence (DNA): TGTGCCAGCAGCTTGGAAGCTGCGGGGGCCAACGTCCTGACTTTC.

There are a few counts of this clone. Different DNA sequences within this sample yield the same CDR3. This chain joins TRBV7-2 and TRBJ2-5; 10 nucleotides match TRBD2. This CDR3 has 13 amino acids. The V gene end was trimmed by 5 bases and the J gene end by 5 bases; junction bases not matched to a gene: 2. The germline CDR1 and CDR2 sequences are SGHTA and FQGNSA. CDR3 coding DNA: TGTGCCAGCAGCCCGGGACTAGCGGAGACCCAGTACTTC. Translating gives CASSPGLAETQYF.

Only a few counts were recorded for this clone. The CDR3 region is CASSVARQSYGYTF. The DNA for the CDR3 is TGTGCCAGCAGCGTAGCTCGACAGTCCTATGGCTACACCTTC. The chain joins TRBV9 to TRBJ1-2, with a tentative D call TRBD1 (5 bases). CDR1 SGDLS and CDR2 YYNGEE come from the germline V gene. V was pared by 0 bases and J by 4 bases, with 10 bases between. This CDR3 has 14 amino acids.

This clone was found a few times. The chain uses TRBV5-1 and TRBJ2-1; D remains unclear. This CDR3 has 12 residues. Germline CDR1 SGHRS, CDR2 YFSETQ. Trimming stripped 3 bases from V and 7 bases from J, with 8 bases between. CDR3 DNA sequence: TGCGCCAGCAGCTATCTGCGGAATGAGCAGTTCTTC. This codes for CASSYLRNEQFF.

This clone was observed a few times. This chain joins TRBV25-1 and TRBJ2-7; TRBD2 agrees at 7 bases. With 8 bases clipped from V and 5 bases from J, the junction kept 3 bases outside the gene matches. The CDR3 covers 11 residues. The germline V gene has CDR1 MGHDK and CDR2 SYGVNS. This CDR3 reads CASRTSDEQYF. DNA for the CDR3: TGTGCCAGCCGGACTAGTGACGAGCAGTACTTC.

In its sample, this clone was seen a few times. V and J are TRBV5-1 and TRBJ1-5; possible D gene TRBD1, 5 bases. CDR3 length: 15 amino acids. Germline CDR1 SGHRS, CDR2 YFSETQ. V was cut by 0 bases and J by 1 base, with 8 bases left in between. The CDR3 region has the DNA TGCGCCAGCAGCTTGGAGGGACTCAGCAATCAGCCCCAGCATTTT. Protein product: CASSLEGLSNQPQHF.

This rearrangement joins TRBV7-9 to TRBJ1-2; no clear D gene. The CDR3 is made up of 13 amino acids. Germline CDR1 reads SEHNR; CDR2 reads FQNEAQ (reference sequence). Trimming cost V 11 bases and J 7 bases, with 20 bases left between them. CDR3 in amino acids: CALGGPEEGGYTF. The CDR3, as DNA: TGTGCCCTGGGCGGTCCCGAGGAGGGTGGCTACACCTTC.

The genes are TRBV23-1 and TRBJ2-7; 7 nucleotides agree with TRBD2. TRBV23-1 carries the ORF label, with uncertain function. The CDR3 has 16 residues. J gave up 3 bases and V 7 bases, and 15 bases lay outside the gene matches. The CDR3 loop is CASTLGVCGGLYEQYF. The CDR3 DNA is TGCGCCAGCACCCTGGGGGTTTGCGGGGGTCTCTACGAGCAGTACTTC.

This sequence joins TRBV2 and TRBJ2-3, with TRBD2 as a possible D gene (6 bases). Germline V CDR1 and CDR2: SNHLY, FYNNEI. Trimming stripped 3 bases from V and 0 bases from J, with 7 bases between. CDR3 length: 14 residues. DNA for the CDR3: TGTGCCAGCAGTGACCGGGGGAGCACAGATACGCAGTATTTT. As protein: CASSDRGSTDTQYF.

This clone was seen only a few times. The chain couples TRBV4-3 to TRBJ2-3; possibly TRBD1 for D (6 bases). With 5 bases removed from V and 0 bases from J, the gap between germline ends came to 9 bases. CDR1 LGHNA and CDR2 YSLEER come from the germline V gene. This CDR3 spans 14 amino acids. CDR3 sequence (DNA): TGCGCCAGCAGCAGGACAGCCAGCACAGATACGCAGTATTTT. Its protein is CASSRTASTDTQYF.

A few counts support this clone. The rearrangement uses TRBV9 and TRBJ2-1; tentatively, D is TRBD1 (6 bases). The germline gives CDR1 SGDLS, CDR2 YYNGEE. V lost 1 base and J lost 1, with 12 bases in between. The CDR3 consists of 16 residues. The chain's CDR3 is CASSVTWGQSYNEQFF. The DNA for the CDR3 is TGTGCCAGCAGCGTAACCTGGGGACAATCCTACAATGAGCAGTTCTTC.

This rearrangement joins TRBV4-1 to TRBJ2-7, with D perhaps matching TRBD2 (6 bases). Looked up from germline, CDR1 is MGHRA and CDR2 is YSYEKL. Trimming removed 2 bases from V and 1 base from J, with 12 bases in between. This CDR3 has 15 residues. The CDR3 DNA is TGCGCCAGCAGCCAACCTAGCGAAGGGTCCTACGAGCAGTACTTC. Its translation is CASSQPSEGSYEQYF.

Only a few counts were recorded for this clone. The chain joins TRBV4-1 to TRBJ2-5, with 7 bases lining up with TRBD1. The germline CDR1 and CDR2 sequences are MGHRA and YSYEKL. V was clipped by 4 bases and J by 3 bases; unmatched bases: 5. The CDR3 is 14 residues long. The CDR3 sequence: CASSRGQAEETQYF. CDR3 bases: TGCGCCAGCAGCCGCGGACAGGCGGAAGAGACCCAGTACTTC.

The chain uses TRBV30 and TRBJ1-5, with 7 nucleotides matching TRBD1. Unmatched junction bases numbered 6, after V lost 0 bases and J lost 4 bases. Looked up from germline, CDR1 is GTSNPN and CDR2 is SVGIG (reference sequence). The CDR3 loop spans 15 amino acids. The CDR3 nucleotides are TGTGCCTGGAGTGTAGAGGGACAGTTAAATCAGCCCCAGCATTTT. Residues: CAWSVEGQLNQPQHF. Drawing the rest from reference TRBV30 and TRBJ1-5, the complete variable domain is SQTIHQWPATLVQPVGSPLSLECTVEGTSNPNLYWYRQAAGRGLQLLFYSVGIGQISSEVPQNLSASRPQDRQFILSSKKLLLSDSGFYLCAWSVEGQLNQPQHFGDGTRLSIL.

This clone was counted only a few times. The chain couples TRBV6-5 to TRBJ1-4, with a weak D call TRBD1 (5 bases). Germline-derived CDR1 and CDR2 are MNHEY and SVGAGI. The CDR3 is made up of 13 amino acids. V shed 5 bases and J shed 4 bases, with 8 bases lying between them. CDR3 sequence reads: CASSRQINEKLFF. In DNA form, the CDR3 reads TGTGCCAGCAGTAGACAGATTAATGAAAAACTGTTTTTT.